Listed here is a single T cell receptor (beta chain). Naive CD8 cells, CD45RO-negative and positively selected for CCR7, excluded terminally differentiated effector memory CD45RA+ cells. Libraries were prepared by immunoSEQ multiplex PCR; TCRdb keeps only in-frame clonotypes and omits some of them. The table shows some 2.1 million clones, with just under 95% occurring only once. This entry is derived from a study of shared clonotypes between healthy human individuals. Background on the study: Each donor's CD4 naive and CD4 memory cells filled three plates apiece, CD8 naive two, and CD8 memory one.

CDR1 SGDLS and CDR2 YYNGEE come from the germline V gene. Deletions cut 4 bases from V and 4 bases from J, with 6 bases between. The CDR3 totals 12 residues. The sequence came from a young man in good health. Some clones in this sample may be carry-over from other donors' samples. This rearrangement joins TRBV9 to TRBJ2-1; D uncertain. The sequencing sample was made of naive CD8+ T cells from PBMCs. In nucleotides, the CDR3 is TGTGCCAGCAGCCGCGATTACAATGAGCAGTTCTTC. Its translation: CASSRDYNEQFF.